A selection of T cell receptor beta chains follows, all from one sample in a study of control samples from healthy donors and cancer patients. TCRdb's table, derived via immunoSEQ multiplex PCR, lists solely in-frame clones and lacks some. The sample has tens of thousands of clones, around four fifths seen once. Sequenced material: blood. The receptors were sampled from a man aged 60 to 75 in good health. CDR3s include the opening cysteine and the closing phenylalanine or tryptophan. A D gene is named only where the DNA matches it firmly. The size field is filled for only some rows; it gives once, few, many or a size class.

d_gene: TRBD1
v_gene: TRBV7-9
j_gene: TRBJ1-2
abundance: -
CDR3aa: CASSLRDRGPTTF
CDR3nt: TGTGCCAGCAGCTTAAGGGACAGGGGGCCGACCACCTTC

d_gene: -
v_gene: TRBV30
j_gene: TRBJ1-4
abundance: -
CDR3aa: CAWSQRQGTNEKLFF
CDR3nt: TGTGCCTGGAGCCAACGGCAGGGAACTAATGAAAAACTGTTTTTT

d_gene: -
v_gene: TRBV4-1
j_gene: TRBJ1-1
abundance: -
CDR3aa: CASSQTGHPNTEAFF
CDR3nt: TGCGCCAGCAGCCAAACTGGACACCCGAACACTGAAGCTTTCTTT

d_gene: -
v_gene: TRBV9
j_gene: TRBJ1-3
abundance: -
CDR3aa: CASSVAGQGNTIYF
CDR3nt: TGTGCCAGCAGCGTAGCAGGACAAGGAAACACCATATATTTT

d_gene: -
v_gene: TRBV6-6
j_gene: TRBJ1-2
abundance: -
CDR3aa: CASSYSEGNYGYTF
CDR3nt: TGTGCCAGCAGTTACTCTGAAGGGAATTATGGCTACACCTTC

d_gene: -
v_gene: TRBV21-1
j_gene: TRBJ1-5
abundance: -
CDR3aa: CASSTYRNQPQHF
CDR3nt: TGTGCCAGCAGCACGTACAGGAATCAGCCCCAGCATTTT

d_gene: -
v_gene: TRBV7-6
j_gene: TRBJ1-2
abundance: -
CDR3aa: CASSSSGTDYGYTF
CDR3nt: TGTGCCAGCAGCTCTTCCGGGACGGACTATGGCTACACCTTC

d_gene: -
v_gene: TRBV28
j_gene: TRBJ1-1
abundance: -
CDR3aa: CASDGPNTEAFF
CDR3nt: TGTGCCAGCGACGGGCCGAACACTGAAGCTTTCTTT

d_gene: -
v_gene: TRBV3-1/TRBV3-2
j_gene: TRBJ2-1
abundance: -
CDR3aa: CASSLDAPISSDNEQFF
CDR3nt: TGTGCCAGCAGCCTTGACGCTCCCATTTCCTCCGACAATGAGCAGTTCTTC

d_gene: -
v_gene: TRBV18
j_gene: TRBJ2-5
abundance: -
CDR3aa: CASVSSRGETQYF
CDR3nt: TGTGCCAGCGTGTCTTCCAGGGGAGAGACCCAGTACTTC

d_gene: -
v_gene: TRBV27
j_gene: TRBJ1-1
abundance: -
CDR3aa: CASRYRTDPNTEAFF
CDR3nt: TGTGCCTCCAGATACCGGACGGACCCGAACACTGAAGCTTTCTTT

d_gene: TRBD1
v_gene: TRBV18
j_gene: TRBJ2-7
abundance: once
CDR3aa: CASSPGQGVNEQYF
CDR3nt: TGTGCCAGCTCACCCGGACAGGGGGTGAACGAGCAGTACTTC

d_gene: TRBD1
v_gene: TRBV28
j_gene: TRBJ1-5
abundance: -
CDR3aa: CASSPAPQGNQPQHF
CDR3nt: TGTGCCAGCAGCCCAGCCCCACAGGGGAATCAGCCCCAGCATTTT

d_gene: -
v_gene: TRBV2
j_gene: TRBJ1-1
abundance: many
CDR3aa: CASSVMDTLPEAFF
CDR3nt: TGTGCCAGCAGTGTAATGGACACCCTTCCGGAAGCTTTCTTT

d_gene: -
v_gene: TRBV7-9
j_gene: TRBJ2-3
abundance: -
CDR3aa: CASRPGSVNTDTQYF
CDR3nt: TGTGCCAGCAGACCAGGGTCGGTAAACACAGATACGCAGTATTTT

d_gene: -
v_gene: TRBV14
j_gene: TRBJ2-2
abundance: -
CDR3aa: CASSQVRQINTGELFF
CDR3nt: TGTGCCAGCAGCCAAGTACGGCAGATCAACACCGGGGAGCTGTTTTTT

d_gene: TRBD1
v_gene: TRBV15
j_gene: TRBJ1-4
abundance: few
CDR3aa: CATSRPDRGKEKLFF
CDR3nt: TGTGCCACCAGCAGACCGGACAGGGGTAAAGAAAAACTGTTTTTT

d_gene: TRBD1
v_gene: TRBV7-8
j_gene: TRBJ1-5
abundance: -
CDR3aa: CASSHDRGNQPQHF
CDR3nt: TGTGCCAGCAGCCACGACAGGGGTAATCAGCCCCAGCATTTT

d_gene: TRBD1
v_gene: TRBV5-1
j_gene: TRBJ1-2
abundance: -
CDR3aa: CASSHIIPGQGAGGYTF
CDR3nt: TGCGCCAGCAGCCACATAATACCGGGACAGGGGGCTGGTGGCTACACCTTC

d_gene: -
v_gene: TRBV7-2
j_gene: TRBJ2-7
abundance: -
CDR3aa: CASSLAPRTSYEQYF
CDR3nt: TGTGCCAGCAGCTTAGCGCCCAGGACCTCCTACGAGCAGTACTTC

d_gene: -
v_gene: TRBV28
j_gene: TRBJ1-2
abundance: -
CDR3aa: CASSSTWTVNYGYTF
CDR3nt: TGTGCCAGCAGTTCCACTTGGACGGTAAACTATGGCTACACCTTC

d_gene: TRBD2
v_gene: TRBV5-1
j_gene: TRBJ2-7
abundance: once
CDR3aa: CASSLTSGGGYEQYF
CDR3nt: TGCGCCAGCAGCCTAACTAGCGGAGGCGGGTACGAGCAGTACTTC

d_gene: -
v_gene: TRBV6-5
j_gene: TRBJ2-6
abundance: -
CDR3aa: CASRRDFGANVLTF
CDR3nt: TGTGCCAGCAGGCGGGACTTTGGGGCCAACGTCCTGACTTTC

d_gene: -
v_gene: TRBV28
j_gene: TRBJ1-1
abundance: -
CDR3aa: CASTSFTEAFF
CDR3nt: TGTGCCAGCACCTCTTTCACTGAAGCTTTCTTT

d_gene: -
v_gene: TRBV5-1
j_gene: TRBJ2-5
abundance: -
CDR3aa: CASSFRPGERQETQYF
CDR3nt: TGCGCCAGCAGCTTTAGGCCAGGGGAGCGTCAAGAGACCCAGTACTTC

d_gene: TRBD1
v_gene: TRBV6-5
j_gene: TRBJ2-7
abundance: -
CDR3aa: CASRGTGGSYEQYF
CDR3nt: TGTGCCAGCAGGGGGACAGGGGGCTCCTACGAGCAGTACTTC

d_gene: -
v_gene: TRBV10-1
j_gene: TRBJ1-1
abundance: medium-sized
CDR3aa: CASSESRGAYTEAFF
CDR3nt: TGCGCCAGCAGTGAGTCACGGGGGGCCTACACTGAAGCTTTCTTT

d_gene: -
v_gene: TRBV4-3
j_gene: TRBJ2-1
abundance: -
CDR3aa: CASSQDKATYNEQFF
CDR3nt: TGCGCCAGCAGCCAAGATAAGGCAACCTACAATGAGCAGTTCTTC

d_gene: -
v_gene: TRBV6-2/TRBV6-3
j_gene: TRBJ1-5
abundance: few
CDR3aa: CASSYFGGGQPQHF
CDR3nt: TGTGCCAGCAGTTACTTTGGGGGAGGGCAGCCCCAGCATTTT

d_gene: TRBD1
v_gene: TRBV18
j_gene: TRBJ1-5
abundance: -
CDR3aa: CASSPTGTGGNQPQHF
CDR3nt: TGTGCCAGCTCACCTACCGGGACAGGGGGCAATCAGCCCCAGCATTTT

d_gene: -
v_gene: TRBV7-6
j_gene: TRBJ2-2
abundance: -
CDR3aa: CASSLGSTQRTAGGELFF
CDR3nt: TGTGCCAGCAGCTTAGGGTCCACTCAACGAACTGCGGGCGGGGAGCTGTTTTTT

d_gene: TRBD2
v_gene: TRBV9
j_gene: TRBJ2-5
abundance: -
CDR3aa: CASSTRLAGGRETQYF
CDR3nt: TGTGCCAGCAGCACCCGACTAGCGGGAGGTAGGGAGACCCAGTACTTC

d_gene: TRBD1
v_gene: TRBV29-1
j_gene: TRBJ2-3
abundance: -
CDR3aa: CSAQHQGADTQYF
CDR3nt: TGCAGCGCCCAACACCAGGGGGCAGATACGCAGTATTTT